These 28 T cell receptor beta chains share one sample of origin, sequenced in a study of T-cell reconstitution after alpha-beta-depleted transplantation in children. The TCRbeta library incorporated unique molecular identifiers. TCRdb re-called the PCR reads through MiXCR, storing one row per CDR3 protein. The table shows a few hundred thousand distinct CDR3 sequences, with 27% occurring only once. The sequences come from PBMCs, collected before TCRalphabeta/CD19-depleted stem cell transplant. The receptors here all came from a boy in the first two years of life with Wiskott-Aldrich syndrome, due to receive a stem cell transplant.

This chain uses TRBV7-3 with TRBJ2-7; 8 positions agree with TRBD1. CDR1 and CDR2 from the germline V gene are SGHTA and FQGTGA. The CDR3 contains 13 residues. With V trimmed by 5 bases and J by 6 bases, 6 bases remained unmatched. In DNA, the CDR3 is TGTGCCAGCAGCATAGACAGGGGCTCCGAGCAGTACTTC. It codes for CASSIDRGSEQYF.

A few counts support this clonotype. The chain joins TRBV28 to TRBJ2-1, with D unclear. From germline, CDR1 is MDHEN and CDR2 SYDVKM. V was shortened by 7 bases and J by 5 bases, with 6 bases between the two germline ends. The CDR3 totals 11 residues. CDR3 DNA: TGTGCCAGCATGAGAAACAATGAGCAGTTCTTC. Protein: CASMRNNEQFF.

The V gene is TRBV27, the J gene TRBJ2-7; 7 nucleotides line up with TRBD1. This CDR3 spans 14 amino acids. In germline, CDR1 is MNHEY, CDR2 SMNVEV (reference sequence). After removal of 5 bases from V and 3 bases from J, the junction contained 7 bases not matched to a gene. The chain's CDR3 is CASSPRGMRYEQYF. The CDR3 DNA sequence: TGTGCCAGCAGTCCCAGGGGGATGCGCTACGAGCAGTACTTC.

This clonotype has only a few counts. The chain has TRBV5-1 and TRBJ2-1, with unresolved D. Germline V gene lookup returns CDR1 SGHRS and CDR2 YFSETQ. The CDR3 runs to 12 residues. Trimming stripped 1 base from V and 13 bases from J, with 12 bases between. The CDR3 sequence is CASSLYSDNQFF. The DNA for the CDR3 is TGCGCCAGCAGCTTGTATTCTGACAACCAGTTCTTC.

This clonotype appeared a few times. The chain carries TRBV30 and TRBJ1-1; 8 bases fit TRBD1. The CDR3 spans 13 residues. The ends lost 0 bases at V and 10 bases at J; junction bases unmatched: 7. CDR1 is GTSNPN, CDR2 SVGIG, per germline (reference sequence). CDR3 in DNA: TGTGCCTGGAGTGTCACCGGGACAGGCCGAGCTTTCTTT. Its translation: CAWSVTGTGRAFF.

The rearrangement links TRBV6-5 to TRBJ2-7; the match to TRBD2 covers 10 bases. J gave up 6 bases and V 1 base, and 6 bases lay outside the gene matches. This CDR3 spans 15 amino acids. Germline-derived CDR1 and CDR2 are MNHEY and SVGAGI. CDR3 sequence reads: CASSYYEREGSEQYF. For the CDR3, the DNA is TGTGCCAGCAGTTACTATGAGCGGGAGGGGTCCGAGCAGTACTTC.

This clonotype was counted between two and nine times. This chain links TRBV5-1 with TRBJ2-2; TRBD2 matches 11 bases. The CDR3 is 16 amino acids. CDR1 SGHRS and CDR2 YFSETQ come from the germline V gene. After removal of 3 bases from V and 1 base from J, the junction contained 2 bases not matched to a gene. In DNA, the CDR3 is TGCGCCAGCAGCTGGGGACTAGCGGTGAACACCGGGGAGCTGTTTTTT. Amino acid sequence: CASSWGLAVNTGELFF.

The gene calls are TRBV28 and TRBJ2-7; no definite D call. The CDR3 loop spans 12 amino acids. Germline V gene data show CDR1 as MDHEN and CDR2 as SYDVKM. Trimming took off 1 base at V and 5 bases at J, with 6 bases between the two ends. CDR3 sequence reads: CASSLSADEQYF. CDR3 DNA: TGTGCCAGCAGTTTATCGGCGGACGAGCAGTACTTC.

This clonotype came up a few times. The V call is TRBV5-1, the J call TRBJ2-3; 11 bases map to TRBD2. The V gene's germline CDR1 is SGHRS and CDR2 YFSETQ. J lost 4 bases, V lost 3 bases, and 7 bases had no gene match. The CDR3 runs 16 residues. The DNA of the CDR3 is TGCGCCAGCAGCTCTAGGACTAGCGGGCGTCCAGATACGCAGTATTTT. Translation gives CASSSRTSGRPDTQYF.

The J gene is TRBJ2-6, the V gene TRBV5-1; no reliable D call. The V end lost 2 bases, the J end lost 3 bases, and 6 bases lay between the germline ends. In germline, CDR1 is SGHRS, CDR2 YFSETQ. This CDR3 is built from 14 residues. The CDR3 nucleotides are TGCGCCAGCAGCTTTACGGATGGGGCCAACGTCCTGACTTTC. This gives the protein CASSFTDGANVLTF.

V usage is TRBV29-1 and J usage is TRBJ2-1; TRBD1 might be the D (5 bases). The V and J ends lost 4 bases and 7 bases respectively, with 11 bases between them. From germline, CDR1 is SQVTM and CDR2 ANQGSEA. This CDR3 comprises 12 residues. The CDR3 protein is CSVVKGWNEQFF. In nucleotides, the CDR3 is TGCAGCGTTGTCAAGGGGTGGAATGAGCAGTTCTTC.

The V and J genes are TRBV2 and TRBJ2-4; TRBD1 matches at 10 bases. Germline loops: CDR1 SNHLY, CDR2 FYNNEI. This CDR3 has 15 amino acids. The V segment lost 3 bases and the J segment 14 bases; nucleotides outside the gene matches: 13. CDR3 in amino acids: CASSEESPGQGPKYF. The CDR3, as DNA: TGTGCCAGCAGTGAGGAAAGTCCGGGACAGGGGCCCAAGTACTTC.

This clonotype was picked up a small number of times. The chain's CDR3 is CASSLAGGILAETQYF. Here the CDR3 DNA reads TGCGCCAGCAGTCTAGCGGGAGGGATTCTCGCCGAGACCCAGTACTTC. This chain uses TRBV10-2 with TRBJ2-5; TRBD2 matches at 12 bases. Germline CDR1 is WSHSY and CDR2 is SAAADI. Trimming cost V 5 bases and J 5 bases; bases outside gene matches: 9. The CDR3 has 16 amino acids.

This clonotype was counted between two and nine times. The chain employs TRBV11-2 and TRBJ2-2; possible D gene TRBD2, 5 bases. This CDR3 has 16 residues. Trimming took 0 bases from V and 4 from J, leaving 12 bases between them. Germline V lookup: CDR1 SGHAT, CDR2 FQNNGV. CDR3 in DNA: TGTGCCAGCAGCTTAGATTGGCGGGCGGGCACCGGGGAGCTGTTTTTT. Protein product: CASSLDWRAGTGELFF.

This clonotype has only a few counts. The genes are TRBV20-1 and TRBJ2-1; D is perhaps TRBD1 or TRBD2 (5 bases each). Germline CDR1 DFQATT, CDR2 SNEGSKA (reference sequence). With 6 bases removed from V and 0 bases from J, the gap between germline ends came to 12 bases. CDR3 length: 14 amino acids. CDR3 in amino acids: CSAGWDGSYNEQFF. The DNA for the CDR3 is TGCAGTGCGGGCTGGGACGGCTCCTACAATGAGCAGTTCTTC.

This clonotype appeared a few times. The V call is TRBV20-1, the J call TRBJ2-3; the match to TRBD2 covers 10 bases. The germline gives CDR1 DFQATT, CDR2 SNEGSKA (reference sequence). The junction had 4 bases not matched to a gene; V was cut back by 2 bases and J by 5 bases. This CDR3 contains 14 residues. The CDR3 DNA reads as TGCAGTGCTAGACTAGCGGGAGCCGGAGATACGCAGTATTTT. This encodes CSARLAGAGDTQYF.

The rearrangement joins TRBV4-2 to TRBJ2-1; D might be TRBD2 (6 bases). Germline V gene lookup returns CDR1 LGHNA and CDR2 YNFKEQ. Trimming removed 2 bases at V and 4 bases at J, with 12 bases between. The CDR3 totals 15 residues. The CDR3 protein is CASSQSVAEYNEQFF. Here the CDR3 DNA reads TGTGCCAGCAGCCAATCGGTAGCGGAATACAATGAGCAGTTCTTC.

V is TRBV5-5 and J is TRBJ2-3; no clear D. The CDR3 spans 13 residues. V lost 3 bases, J lost 3 bases, and 8 bases lay in between. Germline V CDR1 and CDR2: SGHKS, YYEKEE (reference sequence). The CDR3 DNA sequence: TGTGCCAGCAGCTCACTTACAACAGATACGCAGTATTTT. This gives the protein CASSSLTTDTQYF.

The chain joins TRBV20-1 to TRBJ2-5; D is unclear. CDR3 size: 14 residues. The V end lost 1 base, the J end lost 4 bases, and 13 bases lay between the germline ends. From germline, CDR1 is DFQATT and CDR2 SNEGSKA (reference sequence). The CDR3 DNA sequence: TGCAGTGCTAGAGGGGATCCTGAGGCAGAGACCCAGTACTTC. Translation gives CSARGDPEAETQYF.

The sample holds a few counts of this clonotype. This rearrangement joins TRBV6-5 to TRBJ2-1; perhaps TRBD2 as D (6 bases). The V end lost 3 bases, the J end lost 9 bases, and 15 bases lay between the germline ends. The CDR3 totals 14 residues. In germline, CDR1 is MNHEY, CDR2 SVGAGI. CDR3 in amino acids: CASSYRELSSEQFF. CDR3 DNA sequence: TGTGCCAGCAGTTATCGGGAGCTTAGTTCTGAGCAGTTCTTC.

The chain recombines TRBV12-3 or TRBV12-4 with TRBJ2-5; D unclear. Trimming took off 6 bases at V and 3 bases at J, with 5 bases between the two ends. The CDR3 is 11 amino acids. The DNA of the CDR3 is TGTGCCAGCAGGGATGAAGAGACCCAGTACTTC. Translating gives CASRDEETQYF.

The J gene is TRBJ2-1, the V gene TRBV20-1; 8 nucleotides agree with TRBD2. This CDR3 spans 14 amino acids. The V and J ends lost 6 bases and 6 bases, in that order; junction bases with no gene match: 10. Looked up from germline, CDR1 is DFQATT and CDR2 is SNEGSKA (reference sequence). The CDR3 sequence: CSAPGLGGGNEQFF. Written as DNA, the CDR3 is TGCAGTGCCCCGGGACTAGGGGGGGGCAATGAGCAGTTCTTC.

The chain carries TRBV10-3 and TRBJ2-2, with TRBD2 as a possible D gene (5 bases). CDR1 ENHRY and CDR2 SYGVKD come from the germline V gene. V was trimmed by 11 bases and J by 4 bases, leaving 23 bases between them. The CDR3 covers 16 residues. The CDR3 protein is CASLGLGGRGTGELFF. The DNA for the CDR3 is TGTGCCTCCCTTGGTTTAGGAGGTCGCGGCACCGGGGAGCTGTTTTTT.

This clonotype was seen a few times. The chain combines TRBV20-1 with TRBJ1-2; 8 bases line up with TRBD1. CDR1 is DFQATT, CDR2 SNEGSKA, per germline (reference sequence). The CDR3 loop spans 13 amino acids. The V gene end was trimmed by 6 bases and the J gene end by 5 bases; junction bases not matched to a gene: 8. The CDR3 loop reads CSASDRVQYGYTF. The CDR3 bases are TGCAGTGCCTCGGACAGGGTACAGTATGGCTACACCTTC.

This chain links TRBV7-2 with TRBJ1-2, with a possible D match to TRBD1 (6 bases). Germline CDR1 SGHTA, CDR2 FQGNSA. Trimming removed 1 base from V and 7 bases from J, with 13 bases in between. The CDR3 totals 14 residues. The CDR3 here is CASSLVQGISGYTF. The CDR3, as DNA: TGTGCCAGCAGCTTAGTACAGGGTATTAGTGGCTACACCTTC.

In the case of this clonotype: Because it lacks the conserved phenylalanine or tryptophan at the end, this CDR3 is likely a read error. J is TRBJ2-7 and V is TRBV7-2; 7 nucleotides line up with TRBD1. This CDR3 spans 15 amino acids. The J segment lost 2 bases and the V segment lost 5 bases, leaving 9 bases of the junction unmatched. Germline CDR1 reads SGHTA; CDR2 reads FQGNSA. The CDR3 region is CASSVTGTVPYEQYL. The DNA for the CDR3 is TGTGCCAGCAGCGTAACCGGGACAGTTCCCTACGAGCAGTACTTG.

This clonotype was picked up many times. The CDR3, as DNA: TGCGCCAGCAGCGCTAGGACTAGCGGCGAGCAGTTCTTC. Its protein is CASSARTSGEQFF. The gene calls are TRBV5-1 and TRBJ2-1, with 10 bases identical to TRBD2. CDR1 is SGHRS and CDR2 is YFSETQ in the germline V gene. The CDR3 sequence is 13 residues long. V trimming: 4 bases; J trimming: 10 bases; junction bases outside the gene matches: 5.

This clonotype was found a few times. The V call is TRBV2, the J call TRBJ1-5, with D maybe TRBD1 (6 bases). The CDR3 contains 15 residues. Trimming left V 6 bases short and J 1 base short, with 13 bases between. CDR1 is SNHLY and CDR2 is FYNNEI in the germline V gene. CDR3 bases: TGTGCCAGCAGGTACAGGGAGGGAAGCAATCAGCCCCAGCATTTT. As protein: CASRYREGSNQPQHF.